This T cell receptor beta chain derives from a study of PD-1 blockade in classical Hodgkin lymphoma. Points from the study as a whole: A reduction in baseline TCR diversity was reportedly seen in newly diagnosed patients relative to healthy donors. Compared with baseline, CD4+ but not CD8+ TCR diversity had risen significantly by C4D1.

Every patient had relapsed following autologous stem cell transplantation, and cohorts differed in brentuximab vedotin exposure. On this clone itself: The antigen is not known.

CDR1 and CDR2 from the germline V gene are MGHRA and YSYEKL. The CDR3 runs to 13 residues. V was clipped by 4 bases and J by 6 bases, with 13 bases between them. Here immunoSEQ multiplex PCR was the method, and the copy in TCRdb shows in-frame clones only, minus some. The repertoire holds around 45,000 clones, with roughly 86% as singletons. V is TRBV4-1 and J is TRBJ2-7; a weak D match, TRBD2 (6 bases). The specimen was peripheral blood mononuclear cells (PBMCs), collected at baseline. This TCR was sampled from a human donor with classical Hodgkin lymphoma. The CDR3 loop is CASSLSGTSEQYF. For the CDR3, the DNA is TGCGCCAGCAGCCTTAGCGGCACCTCCGAGCAGTACTTC.